This TCR beta chain came from a study of T cell responses to AZD1222 COVID-19 vaccine. For the study at large: Second-dose schedules of about 4 or about 12 weeks were combined.

The CDR3 spans 15 residues. V dropped 1 base and J dropped 6; count of bases not matched to a gene: 5. Germline V gives CDR1 SEHNR, CDR2 FQNEAQ (reference sequence). Study observations and caveats: There were repertoire samples only from the period after the peak T cell response. There were mostly white British donors and more females than males, and clonal diversity was possibly underestimated. Vaccination with two AZD1222 doses was followed by a rise in Spike-specific TCR breadth and depth.

In this sample, this clone turned up once. What it recognizes is unknown. The data were produced by immunoSEQ multiplex PCR, yet TCRdb's version contains in-frame clones alone and is incomplete. Of around 150,000 clones listed, more than 85% are singletons. This chain links TRBV7-9 with TRBJ2-2, with 7 bases that match TRBD2. This specimen consisted of peripheral blood, obtained on day 0 of AZD1222 vaccination. The clonotype originates from an adult in good health. This CDR3 reads CASSLEAGAPGELFF. The DNA for the CDR3 is TGTGCCAGCAGCTTAGAGGCGGGAGCCCCCGGGGAGCTGTTTTTT.